These 29 T cell receptor beta chains originate from one sample sequenced in a study of T cell responses to AZD1222 COVID-19 vaccine. Measured with immunoSEQ multiplex PCR; TCRdb has only the in-frame clones, and not every one. The sample contains 13,000 or so clones, under 85% of which appear only once. The sample here was peripheral blood, taken 28 days after the second AZD1222 dose. These receptors originate from an adult who received the AZD1222 COVID-19 vaccine.

This clone occurred once. The CDR3 DNA reads as TGTGCCAGCTCACCCTACAAAGGTCCCTACGAGCAGTACTTC. Protein: CASSPYKGPYEQYF. The J gene is TRBJ2-7, the V gene TRBV18; D is uncertain. The germline V and J ends were trimmed by 3 bases and 2 bases, with 11 bases remaining between them. CDR3 size: 14 residues. From germline, CDR1 is KGHSH and CDR2 LQKENI.

The gene calls are TRBV7-6 and TRBJ1-2; possible D gene TRBD1, 5 bases. Germline CDR1 SGHVS, CDR2 FNYEAQ. There are 15 residues in the CDR3. Trimming shortened V by 0 bases and J by 6 bases, and 14 bases separated the two germline ends. The CDR3 DNA follows: TGTGCCAGCAGCTTAGCCGGGACCGTCTGGGATGGCTACACCTTC. This sequence encodes CASSLAGTVWDGYTF.

The chain has TRBV5-1 and TRBJ1-1; D not certain. Trimming took off 1 base at V and 3 bases at J, with 13 bases between the two ends. The V gene's germline CDR1 is SGHRS and CDR2 YFSETQ. The CDR3 length is 15 residues. CDR3 bases: TGCGCCAGCAGCTTGCTACGGGTTGGAGACACTGAAGCTTTCTTT. It codes for CASSLLRVGDTEAFF.

The chain links TRBV18 to TRBJ2-5; 7 bases match TRBD1. The CDR3 totals 16 residues. V trimming: 0 bases; J trimming: 6 bases; junction bases outside the gene matches: 10. The germline V gene encodes CDR1 KGHSH and CDR2 LQKENI. The CDR3 spells CASSPPWQGDMKTQYF. The CDR3 DNA sequence: TGTGCCAGCTCACCACCGTGGCAGGGGGATATGAAGACCCAGTACTTC.

The chain is built from TRBV6-1 and TRBJ1-6; TRBD1 might be the D (5 bases). The CDR3 loop spans 13 amino acids. CDR1 is MNHNS, CDR2 SASEGT, per germline. The ends were cut back, 1 base at V and 9 bases at J, with 7 bases in the middle. CDR3 DNA sequence: TGTGCCAGCAGTGAAGTAGGGGTTTCACCCCTCCACTTT. Translated, it gives CASSEVGVSPLHF.

The rearrangement links TRBV19 to TRBJ1-5; D gene ambiguous. Between the trimmed V and J ends, which lost 2 bases and 4 bases, there was a span of 9 bases. Looked up from germline, CDR1 is LNHDA and CDR2 is SQIVND (reference sequence). The CDR3 length is 14 residues. The CDR3 sequence is CASSIQVRNQPQHF. CDR3 in DNA: TGTGCCAGTAGTATACAGGTCAGGAATCAGCCCCAGCATTTT.

The rearrangement joins TRBV12-5 to TRBJ2-7; 12 nucleotides match TRBD2. The CDR3 covers 22 residues. From germline, CDR1 is LGHNT and CDR2 FRNRAP. Losses at the gene ends were 4 bases for V and 3 bases for J; bases not matched to a gene: 25. In DNA, the CDR3 is TGTGCTAGTGGTTATTCTTTCGGGACACAAACTAGCGGGAGGCCCTGGGACTACGAGCAGTACTTC. Its translation is CASGYSFGTQTSGRPWDYEQYF.

This chain joins TRBV29-1 and TRBJ1-5; D is unclear. Germline CDR1 is SQVTM and CDR2 is ANQGSEA. V lost 1 base to trimming and J lost 7 bases, with 11 bases between them. There are 13 residues in the CDR3. The CDR3 reads CSVEGLAGQPQHF. The CDR3 nucleotides read TGCAGCGTTGAAGGCTTGGCGGGACAGCCCCAGCATTTT.

The rearrangement links TRBV18 to TRBJ2-7; no reliable D call. CDR1 is KGHSH and CDR2 is LQKENI in the germline V gene. V lost 3 bases and J 3 bases, leaving 6 bases between the germline ends. The CDR3 contains 12 residues. The chain's CDR3 is CASSPQSYEQYF. The CDR3 nucleotides read TGTGCCAGCTCACCTCAAAGCTACGAGCAGTACTTC.

The CDR3 coding sequence is TGCGCCAGCAGCCAAGAGGACAGCCAGTTCTATGGCTACACCTTC. This encodes CASSQEDSQFYGYTF. The chain joins TRBV4-1 to TRBJ1-2, with D possibly matching TRBD1 (6 bases). The germline CDR1 and CDR2 sequences are MGHRA and YSYEKL. The length of the CDR3 is 15 residues. The ends were cut back, 0 bases at V and 4 bases at J, with 12 bases in the middle.

This rearrangement joins TRBV19 to TRBJ2-7; D is unclear. The germline V gene encodes CDR1 LNHDA and CDR2 SQIVND (reference sequence). CDR3 length: 17 amino acids. The V and J ends lost 5 bases and 3 bases respectively, with 23 bases between them. The CDR3, as DNA: TGTGCCAGTAGTCCCTCCCTGAGTGAAGGGATCAGCTACGAGCAGTACTTC. Amino acid sequence: CASSPSLSEGISYEQYF.

V is TRBV28 and J is TRBJ1-5; D call uncertain. Germline V gene lookup returns CDR1 MDHEN and CDR2 SYDVKM. The CDR3 is made up of 14 amino acids. V was trimmed by 5 bases and J by 11 bases, leaving 19 bases between them. The CDR3 spells CASSPPAFVGAQHF. The CDR3 DNA follows: TGTGCCAGCAGTCCCCCGGCCTTCGTAGGAGCCCAGCATTTT.

The chain has TRBV4-1 and TRBJ1-4; TRBD1 might be the D (6 bases). The V gene's germline CDR1 is MGHRA and CDR2 YSYEKL. The CDR3 extends over 16 amino acids. V gave up 1 base and J gave up 2 bases, with 11 bases separating them. DNA for the CDR3: TGCGCCAGCAGCCAAGGGTTCGGGGGCACTAATGAAAAACTGTTTTTT. It encodes CASSQGFGGTNEKLFF.

This clone has just one count. This sequence joins TRBV29-1 and TRBJ1-2, with D possibly TRBD1 on 6 matching bases. Germline V CDR1 and CDR2: SQVTM, ANQGSEA. Deletions cut 5 bases from V and 8 bases from J, with 15 bases between. The CDR3 totals 12 residues. This CDR3 is CSVRRQGSGYTF. CDR3 DNA sequence: TGCAGCGTTAGACGGCAGGGGAGCGGCTACACCTTC.

The rearrangement uses TRBV6-5 and TRBJ1-1, with no clear D. CDR3 length: 13 amino acids. The V gene lost 6 bases and the J gene lost 1 base, with 9 bases spanning the gap. From germline, CDR1 is MNHEY and CDR2 SVGAGI. The CDR3 spells CASSSFENTEAFF. The CDR3 region has the DNA TGTGCCAGCAGCAGTTTTGAGAACACTGAAGCTTTCTTT.

This chain joins TRBV4-3 and TRBJ2-5, with 9 bases fitting TRBD2. After removal of 1 base from V and 5 bases from J, the junction contained 11 bases not matched to a gene. The CDR3 totals 17 residues. The germline gives CDR1 LGHNA, CDR2 YSLEER. The DNA for the CDR3 is TGCGCCAGCAGCCAAGGGGGTCCGCGGGAGGGCCCGGAGACCCAGTACTTC. Its translation: CASSQGGPREGPETQYF.

This chain joins TRBV28 and TRBJ2-3; unclear D gene. CDR1 is MDHEN and CDR2 is SYDVKM in the germline V gene. The CDR3 loop spans 15 amino acids. V was pared by 3 bases and J by 5 bases, with 15 bases between. DNA of the CDR3: TGTGCCAGCAGTTTTTATTTAGTAAAGGGAGATACGCAGTATTTT. Translating gives CASSFYLVKGDTQYF.

V gene TRBV20-1 combines with J gene TRBJ1-1, with D possibly matching TRBD1 (5 bases). This CDR3 region has 11 residues. Germline values: CDR1 DFQATT, CDR2 SNEGSKA (reference sequence). Trimming removed 8 bases at V and 6 bases at J, with 13 bases between. The CDR3 DNA sequence: TGCAGTAGGGGCCTAGAGCCTGAAGCTTTCTTT. Its protein product is CSRGLEPEAFF.

This clone was observed a handful of times. This chain connects TRBV28 to TRBJ1-2, with TRBD1 identical over 10 bases. Looked up from germline, CDR1 is MDHEN and CDR2 is SYDVKM. Trimming at V came to 3 bases and at J to 8 bases, leaving 12 bases not matched to a gene. The CDR3 is 16 residues long. The CDR3 DNA reads TGTGCCAGCAGTTTTACGACAGGGGGCGTCCTGCGCGGCTACACCTTC. It encodes CASSFTTGGVLRGYTF.

The V gene is TRBV30, the J gene TRBJ1-1; D is unresolved. V was pared by 0 bases and J by 8 bases, with 13 bases between. The CDR3 covers 13 residues. Germline CDR1 GTSNPN, CDR2 SVGIG (reference sequence). The CDR3 nucleotides read TGTGCCTGGAGTGTACTCGAGGGTTCAGAAGCTTTCTTT. This gives the protein CAWSVLEGSEAFF.

The rearrangement uses TRBV4-1 and TRBJ2-7, with TRBD2 matching 9 bases. Trimming cost V 1 base and J 4 bases; bases outside gene matches: 11. From germline, CDR1 is MGHRA and CDR2 YSYEKL. CDR3 size: 17 residues. CDR3 in amino acids: CASSQAGLAGVKYEQYF. The CDR3 coding sequence is TGCGCCAGCAGCCAAGCCGGTTTAGCGGGAGTAAAATACGAGCAGTACTTC.

V is TRBV7-9 and J is TRBJ1-3; D not resolved. This CDR3 is built from 15 residues. V dropped 1 base and J dropped 1 base, with 8 bases sitting between them. The V gene's germline CDR1 is SEHNR and CDR2 FQNEAQ (reference sequence). CDR3 nucleotides: TGTGCCAGCAGCTTAGGATCGGGGTCTGGAAACACCATATATTTT. Translating it yields CASSLGSGSGNTIYF.

This sequence joins TRBV27 and TRBJ2-7; the match to TRBD2 covers 9 bases. The germline gives CDR1 MNHEY, CDR2 SMNVEV (reference sequence). The CDR3 has 14 amino acids. The V and J ends lost 7 bases and 5 bases, in that order; junction bases with no gene match: 9. CDR3 residues: CASKAGGGSDEQYF. CDR3 DNA: TGTGCCAGCAAGGCGGGAGGGGGTAGCGACGAGCAGTACTTC.

This rearrangement joins TRBV4-3 to TRBJ2-3; TRBD1 might be the D (5 bases). The germline V gene has CDR1 LGHNA and CDR2 YSLEER. The CDR3 length is 18 residues. V lost 4 bases to trimming and J lost 0 bases, with 20 bases between them. The CDR3 reads CASSLQKKTDTSTDTQYF. Written as DNA, the CDR3 is TGCGCCAGCAGCCTACAGAAAAAGACGGACACGAGCACAGATACGCAGTATTTT.

This clone came up once. The gene calls are TRBV19 and TRBJ2-3; D is uncertain. The CDR3 loop spans 15 amino acids. Germline loops: CDR1 LNHDA, CDR2 SQIVND (reference sequence). Trimming took off 6 bases at V and 1 base at J, with 14 bases between the two ends. In nucleotides, the CDR3 is TGTGCCAGTAGCCAAAGAGCCTCGGGCACAGATACGCAGTATTTT. Translating gives CASSQRASGTDTQYF.

The chain uses TRBV5-1 and TRBJ2-1; D is tentatively TRBD1 or TRBD2 (5 bases each). The V end lost 2 bases, the J end lost 4 bases, and 13 bases lay between the germline ends. The germline gives CDR1 SGHRS, CDR2 YFSETQ. This CDR3 region has 15 residues. The DNA of the CDR3 is TGCGCCAGCAGCTTCGGGACGGAGCCTTACAATGAGCAGTTCTTC. This translates into CASSFGTEPYNEQFF.

In its sample, this clone was seen a few times. The chain joins TRBV6-5 to TRBJ1-2; D is unresolved. Trimming took 0 bases from V and 5 from J, leaving 10 bases between them. The CDR3 contains 14 residues. Germline V gene lookup returns CDR1 MNHEY and CDR2 SVGAGI. The CDR3 spells CASSYSAGLYGYTF. CDR3 sequence (DNA): TGTGCCAGCAGTTACTCAGCAGGACTGTATGGCTACACCTTC.

In its sample, this clone was seen a few times. This rearrangement joins TRBV6-1 to TRBJ1-1; D is unclear. CDR1 MNHNS and CDR2 SASEGT come from the germline V gene. Trimming removed 1 base at V and 4 bases at J, with 10 bases between. CDR3 size: 14 residues. CDR3 sequence: CASSEEVVSTEAFF. CDR3 DNA sequence: TGTGCCAGCAGTGAAGAGGTGGTAAGCACTGAAGCTTTCTTT.

The V and J genes are TRBV29-1 and TRBJ1-2; 10 nucleotides line up with TRBD1. V dropped 6 bases and J dropped 1; count of bases not matched to a gene: 8. CDR1 SQVTM and CDR2 ANQGSEA come from the germline V gene. The CDR3 loop spans 15 amino acids. The CDR3 DNA reads as TGCAGCGTGGGACAGGGGCCCGATCTTAACTATGGCTACACCTTC. Encoded protein: CSVGQGPDLNYGYTF.